The 8 T cell receptor beta chains below come from one sample, sequenced in a study of regulatory T cells in long-lasting Graves disease. In building TCR beta libraries, iRepertoire HTBI primers were used together with Arm-PCR of CDR3 regions. A single record per CDR3 protein comes from TCRdb applying MiXCR to the multiplex PCR reads. Of some 460,000 distinct CDR3 sequences listed, around 15% are singletons. Regarding time point: newly diagnosed GD, antithyroid drugs for less than 3 months. PBMC-derived RNA was used for the TCR library. The same data also contributed to another study, on T cells in Graves' hyperthyroidism and ophthalmopathy.

The starting material was peripheral blood mononuclear cells (PBMCs), obtained at new diagnosis, from a patient treated with antithyroid drugs. Receptor source: a man aged 35 to 55 with Graves disease.

This clonotype appeared many times. The chain uses TRBV5-1 and TRBJ2-1; the D gene could be TRBD1 or TRBD2 (5 bases each). The germline V and J ends were trimmed by 6 bases and 10 bases, with 14 bases remaining between them. This CDR3 region has 12 residues. The germline CDR1 and CDR2 sequences are SGHRS and YFSETQ. For the CDR3, the DNA is TGCGCCAGCACCGGGGACGCCAGGGAGCAGTTCTTC. This sequence encodes CASTGDAREQFF.

This clonotype was found many times. This rearrangement joins TRBV7-9 to TRBJ2-1; D assignment may be TRBD1 or TRBD2 (5 bases each). Germline CDR1 reads SEHNR; CDR2 reads FQNEAQ (reference sequence). V dropped 6 bases and J dropped 7 bases, with 19 bases sitting between them. The CDR3 runs to 15 residues. The CDR3, as DNA: TGTGCCAGCAGATCCGGGACGAATGCTGGTAATGAGCAGTTCTTC. Translation: CASRSGTNAGNEQFF.

The J gene is TRBJ1-2, the V gene TRBV7-9; 10 nucleotides align to TRBD1. The trim removed 5 bases at V and 2 bases at J, leaving 5 bases unmatched. Looked up from germline, CDR1 is SEHNR and CDR2 is FQNEAQ (reference sequence). The CDR3 runs to 15 residues. The CDR3 spells CASSPGQGVNYGYTF. The DNA for the CDR3 is TGTGCCAGCAGCCCAGGACAGGGGGTGAACTATGGCTACACCTTC.

The chain carries TRBV19 and TRBJ2-1; no firm D call. Trimming pared 8 bases from V and 10 bases from J, leaving 9 bases between. Per the germline V gene, CDR1 is LNHDA and CDR2 is SQIVND (reference sequence). This CDR3 spans 10 amino acids. The CDR3 sequence is CASGTVEQFF. The CDR3 DNA sequence: TGTGCCAGTGGAACGGTAGAGCAGTTCTTC.

This clonotype was seen repeatedly, ten times or more. V usage is TRBV11-2 and J usage is TRBJ2-7, with D perhaps TRBD2 (5 bases). The CDR3 contains 14 residues. V was pared by 6 bases and J by 3 bases, with 15 bases between. The V gene's germline CDR1 is SGHAT and CDR2 FQNNGV. Written as DNA, the CDR3 is TGTGCCAGCAGTCGCTCGGGAACCGTCTACGAGCAGTACTTC. This sequence encodes CASSRSGTVYEQYF.

The sample holds many counts of this clonotype. The CDR3 sequence is CASSFRGSIQETQYF. DNA of the CDR3: TGTGCCAGCAGCTTTAGGGGTTCAATCCAAGAGACCCAGTACTTC. The chain combines TRBV11-2 with TRBJ2-5, with D possibly TRBD1 on 5 matching bases. This CDR3 contains 15 residues. Germline values: CDR1 SGHAT, CDR2 FQNNGV. V lost 3 bases, J lost 1 base, and 12 bases lay in between.

This clonotype appeared many times. This chain connects TRBV3-1 to TRBJ1-1; D is ambiguous. CDR1 LGHDT and CDR2 YNNKEL come from the germline V gene (reference sequence). CDR3 length: 14 amino acids. Trimming took off 3 bases at V and 3 bases at J, with 11 bases between the two ends. The CDR3 region has the DNA TGTGCCAGCAGCCACTTAGACGGATACACTGAAGCTTTCTTT. It codes for CASSHLDGYTEAFF. The full variable domain, its missing parts supplied by reference TRBV3-1 and TRBJ1-1, is DTAVSQTPKYLVTQMGNDKSIKCEQNLGHDTMYWYKQDSKKFLKIMFSYNNKELIINETVPNRFSPKSPDKAHLNLHINSLELGDSAVYFCASSHLDGYTEAFFGQGTRLTVV.

This clonotype was seen a handful of times. This chain uses TRBV28 with TRBJ2-1; 9 bases line up with TRBD2. The CDR3 contains 18 residues. Germline V gene lookup returns CDR1 MDHEN and CDR2 SYDVKM. The ends lost 4 bases at V and 7 bases at J; junction bases unmatched: 17. The DNA of the CDR3 is TGTGCCAGCAGTTACTCCCCTCTGAGCGGGGGGTTTCTGAATGAGCAGTTCTTC. Translated, it gives CASSYSPLSGGFLNEQFF.